The 29 T cell receptor beta chains reported below all come from one sample, sequenced in a study of OX40 agonist ivuxolimab in advanced cancers. Assay: immunoSEQ multiplex PCR; the TCRdb copy retains only in-frame clones and omits some. Of approximately 91,000 clones listed, approximately 86% are singletons. The sequencing used CD4+ or CD8+ T cells sorted from blood, collected in a trial of the OX40 agonist ivuxolimab. These receptors originate from an adult with an advanced solid tumor such as melanoma, head and neck, liver or kidney cancer.

The genes are TRBV5-1 and TRBJ2-5; 11 bases fit TRBD2. Looked up from germline, CDR1 is SGHRS and CDR2 is YFSETQ. There are 17 residues in the CDR3. V lost 3 bases and J lost 5; bases outside the gene matches: 12. The CDR3: CASSSGGLAGGTETQYF. CDR3 bases: TGCGCCAGCAGCTCCGGGGGGCTAGCGGGGGGTACGGAGACCCAGTACTTC.

The CDR3 DNA reads TGTGCCAGCAGCTTCGGGGGGACTCTCCGGAACACTGAAGCTTTCTTT. It codes for CASSFGGTLRNTEAFF. The chain couples TRBV5-4 to TRBJ1-1; D perhaps matches TRBD1 (5 bases). Germline V lookup: CDR1 SGHNT, CDR2 YYREEE (reference sequence). V gave up 2 bases and J gave up 1 base, with 15 bases separating them. The CDR3 length is 16 residues.

The V gene is TRBV5-1, the J gene TRBJ2-3; TRBD2 matches 8 bases. V gave up 4 bases and J gave up 1 base; unmatched junction bases: 8. CDR3 length: 16 amino acids. The V gene's germline CDR1 is SGHRS and CDR2 YFSETQ. CDR3 in DNA: TGCGCCAGCAGCCCCCTTGGAGCGGGGGGCACAGATACGCAGTATTTT. This translates into CASSPLGAGGTDTQYF.

This clone was seen once. The chain joins TRBV7-2 to TRBJ2-1; D is perhaps TRBD2 (7 bases). The CDR3 covers 13 residues. Between the trimmed V and J ends, which lost 3 bases and 7 bases, there was a span of 10 bases. Germline values: CDR1 SGHTA, CDR2 FQGNSA. CDR3 nucleotides: TGTGCCAGCAGCTTTGCGGGGGCTAATGAGCAGTTCTTC. Its translation: CASSFAGANEQFF. Full variable domain (missing parts from reference TRBV7-2 and TRBJ2-1): GAGVSQSPSNKVTEKGKDVELRCDPISGHTALYWYRQSLGQGLEFLIYFQGNSAPDKSGLPSDRFSAERTGGSVSTLTIQRTQQEDSAVYLCASSFAGANEQFFGPGTRLTVL.

The chain couples TRBV5-4 to TRBJ1-6, with 7 positions matching TRBD1. Germline CDR1 SGHNT, CDR2 YYREEE (reference sequence). The V and J ends lost 0 bases and 7 bases, in that order; junction bases with no gene match: 4. The CDR3 extends over 15 amino acids. CDR3 region: CASSLDRGTNSPLHF. The CDR3 region has the DNA TGTGCCAGCAGCTTGGACAGGGGTACGAATTCACCCCTCCACTTT.

V usage is TRBV11-2 and J usage is TRBJ1-1; D uncertain. The CDR3 is 15 amino acids. CDR1 is SGHAT, CDR2 FQNNGV, per germline. The V end was cut by 1 base, the J end by 1 base, with 10 bases between. For the CDR3, the DNA is TGTGCCAGCAGCTTAGTCCGAGCGGGGAACACTGAAGCTTTCTTT. It specifies CASSLVRAGNTEAFF.

V usage is TRBV19 and J usage is TRBJ1-1; TRBD1 agrees at 7 bases. CDR3 length equals 18 residues. Unmatched junction bases numbered 27, after V lost 6 bases and J lost 11 bases. Germline assignment: CDR1 LNHDA and CDR2 SQIVND (reference sequence). The CDR3 bases are TGTGCCAGTAGAGAAAGTTCCGGTAAGGGACAGCCCCGGGATTTGGCTTTCTTT. It specifies CASRESSGKGQPRDLAFF.

J is TRBJ2-5 and V is TRBV9; a possible D gene is TRBD2 (6 bases). Germline V gene data show CDR1 as SGDLS and CDR2 as YYNGEE. The CDR3 covers 15 residues. V was trimmed by 0 bases and J by 3 bases, leaving 12 bases between them. This chain's CDR3 is CASSVEDYPEETQYF. The CDR3, as DNA: TGTGCCAGCAGCGTAGAGGACTACCCAGAAGAGACCCAGTACTTC.

The chain carries TRBV6-1 and TRBJ1-2; D remains ambiguous. The CDR3 runs to 13 residues. Germline V gene sequence: CDR1 MNHNS, CDR2 SASEGT. Trimming left V 1 base short and J 7 bases short, with 10 bases between. The CDR3 region is CASSEVDGSGYTF. The CDR3 DNA reads TGTGCCAGCAGTGAAGTGGATGGCTCTGGCTACACCTTC.

The chain carries TRBV11-2 and TRBJ1-1; TRBD1 agrees at 8 bases. Germline V gives CDR1 SGHAT, CDR2 FQNNGV. The CDR3 runs to 13 residues. Trimming at V came to 5 bases and at J to 6 bases, leaving 5 bases not matched to a gene. The CDR3 DNA reads as TGTGCCAGCAGCACCGACAGGGGAGCTGAAGCTTTCTTT. Its translation: CASSTDRGAEAFF.

This clone came up a few times. This chain joins TRBV5-1 and TRBJ1-4; D unclear. Trimming shortened V by 2 bases and J by 3 bases, and 11 bases separated the two germline ends. The CDR3 consists of 15 residues. From germline, CDR1 is SGHRS and CDR2 YFSETQ. The DNA for the CDR3 is TGCGCCAGCAGCTTAACGGGGTTATCTAATGAAAAACTGTTTTTT. It encodes CASSLTGLSNEKLFF.

CDR3 in amino acids: CASSYTQGNTEAFF. CDR3 DNA sequence: TGCGCCAGCAGCTATACACAGGGAAACACTGAAGCTTTCTTT. The rearrangement joins TRBV5-1 to TRBJ1-1; D perhaps matches TRBD1 (6 bases). Looked up from germline, CDR1 is SGHRS and CDR2 is YFSETQ. This CDR3 has 14 residues. V lost 3 bases, J lost 2 bases, and 11 bases lay in between.

The rearrangement links TRBV28 to TRBJ2-1; maybe TRBD1 (7 bases). The CDR3 contains 15 residues. In germline, CDR1 is MDHEN, CDR2 SYDVKM. Deletions cut 5 bases from V and 7 bases from J, with 18 bases between. CDR3 in DNA: TGTGCCAGCAGTCCGCCGGGGGACAGCCTAAATGAGCAGTTCTTC. The encoded protein is CASSPPGDSLNEQFF.

This clone was seen only a few times. An end of the junction differs from the germline gene, which may be a read error. CDR3 amino acids: CASSQVSF. The CDR3 nucleotides read TGTGCCAGCAGCCAAGTCTCCTTT. The chain couples TRBV14 to TRBJ1-1; D remains ambiguous. The CDR3 covers 8 residues. Germline V CDR1 and CDR2: SGHDN, FVKESK.

The rearrangement links TRBV18 to TRBJ1-1, with TRBD1 matching 9 bases. This CDR3 region has 15 residues. The germline gives CDR1 KGHSH, CDR2 LQKENI. With V trimmed by 5 bases and J by 3 bases, 7 bases remained unmatched. The CDR3 here is CASSMGQGMDTEAFF. The DNA of the CDR3 is TGTGCCAGCTCAATGGGACAGGGAATGGACACTGAAGCTTTCTTT.

This sequence joins TRBV2 and TRBJ2-5; no clear D gene. The CDR3 is 11 residues long. V was trimmed by 7 bases and J by 2 bases, leaving 5 bases between them. Germline loops: CDR1 SNHLY, CDR2 FYNNEI. CDR3 in DNA: TGTGCCAGCACAGAACAAGAGACCCAGTACTTC. It specifies CASTEQETQYF.

The CDR3 protein is CASSRGLLGNEQYF. The CDR3 DNA sequence: TGTGCCAGCTCACGGGGCCTCCTTGGGAACGAGCAGTACTTC. The chain joins TRBV18 to TRBJ2-7; a weak D match, TRBD1 (5 bases). Trimming removed 4 bases at V and 5 bases at J, with 15 bases between. CDR1 KGHSH and CDR2 LQKENI come from the germline V gene. This CDR3 region has 14 residues.

V usage is TRBV19 and J usage is TRBJ2-6; 8 bases map to TRBD1. Germline CDR1 reads LNHDA; CDR2 reads SQIVND (reference sequence). The CDR3 totals 18 residues. Unmatched junction bases numbered 9, after V lost 1 base and J lost 4 bases. CDR3 coding DNA: TGTGCCAGTAGTATAGGAGGACAGGGTTTTTCCGGGGCCAACGTCCTGACTTTC. As protein: CASSIGGQGFSGANVLTF.

This clone was seen a handful of times. The chain employs TRBV7-2 and TRBJ2-3, with 7 bases matching TRBD1. This CDR3 region has 18 residues. CDR1 is SGHTA, CDR2 FQGNSA, per germline. V gave up 5 bases and J gave up 3 bases; unmatched junction bases: 17. This chain's CDR3 is CASSRPPTGEGITDTQYF. The CDR3 bases are TGTGCCAGCAGCCGCCCCCCCACAGGGGAAGGGATTACAGATACGCAGTATTTT.

DNA of the CDR3: TGTGCCAGTAGCCCCAAAGGGGGGAATGAGCAGTTCTTC. This codes for CASSPKGGNEQFF. The V gene is TRBV19, the J gene TRBJ2-1; D might be TRBD1 or TRBD2, each matching 6 bases. V was trimmed by 6 bases and J by 7 bases, leaving 13 bases between them. Germline assignment: CDR1 LNHDA and CDR2 SQIVND (reference sequence). The CDR3 has 13 amino acids.

For this clone: A read error may produce the germline difference seen at one junction end. This chain links TRBV5-1 with TRBJ1-1; D gene ambiguous. The V gene's germline CDR1 is SGHRS and CDR2 YFSETQ. There are 12 residues in the CDR3. The CDR3 DNA follows: TGTGCCAGCAGCTTGGCGCGGACTGAAGCTTTCTTT. Amino acids: CASSLARTEAFF.

The chain carries TRBV19 and TRBJ1-5, with D hard to call. Trimming took off 7 bases at V and 6 bases at J, with 13 bases between the two ends. CDR3 size: 13 residues. Germline-derived CDR1 and CDR2 are LNHDA and SQIVND (reference sequence). The CDR3 is CASMFAGAQPQHF. CDR3 nucleotide sequence: TGTGCCAGTATGTTTGCAGGTGCTCAGCCCCAGCATTTT.

This clone was seen just once. The CDR3 DNA is TGCGCCAGCAGCGTGGGGACAGGGGGCGAAGGCGAGCAGTACTTC. This translates into CASSVGTGGEGEQYF. V usage is TRBV5-1 and J usage is TRBJ2-7, with 12 bases matching TRBD1. The length of the CDR3 is 15 residues. The ends lost 4 bases at V and 6 bases at J; junction bases unmatched: 8. Germline CDR1 SGHRS, CDR2 YFSETQ.

The genes are TRBV7-2 and TRBJ2-4, with 8 bases that match TRBD2. Germline V gives CDR1 SGHTA, CDR2 FQGNSA. With V trimmed by 5 bases and J by 3 bases, 6 bases remained unmatched. This CDR3 has 15 amino acids. The CDR3 reads CASSLGGAVKNIQYF. CDR3 coding DNA: TGTGCCAGCAGCCTCGGGGGGGCAGTCAAAAACATTCAGTACTTC.

The chain has TRBV30 and TRBJ1-2, with 7 nucleotides matching TRBD1. The CDR3 is made up of 13 amino acids. V lost 5 bases, J lost 8 bases, and 11 bases stayed unmatched. CDR1 is GTSNPN, CDR2 SVGIG, per germline (reference sequence). CDR3 region: CAWGGDRGEGYTF. The CDR3 bases are TGTGCCTGGGGGGGGGACAGAGGCGAGGGCTACACCTTC.

The chain links TRBV18 to TRBJ1-6, with D tentatively TRBD1 (6 bases). Trimming left V 6 bases short and J 14 bases short, with 17 bases between. The CDR3 runs 13 residues. CDR1 KGHSH and CDR2 LQKENI come from the germline V gene. In DNA, the CDR3 is TGTGCCAGCTCTCCGGACAGAGATCGATCCCTCCACTTT. It codes for CASSPDRDRSLHF.

V and J are TRBV6-1 and TRBJ1-2; 7 bases are a match to TRBD1. CDR1 and CDR2 (germline): MNHNS, SASEGT. V lost 5 bases to trimming and J lost 8 bases; unmatched junction nucleotides: 5. This CDR3 contains 12 residues. CDR3 bases: TGTGCCAGCAGTTTGACAGGGTACGGCTACACCTTC. Its protein is CASSLTGYGYTF.

The V call is TRBV30, the J call TRBJ2-5; TRBD2 matches at 10 bases. The V gene end was trimmed by 0 bases and the J gene end by 4 bases; junction bases not matched to a gene: 5. The CDR3 consists of 15 residues. CDR1 GTSNPN and CDR2 SVGIG come from the germline V gene (reference sequence). The CDR3 spells CAWSVASGGSETQYF. The DNA for the CDR3 is TGTGCCTGGAGTGTCGCTAGCGGGGGATCAGAGACCCAGTACTTC.

V gene TRBV7-3 combines with J gene TRBJ2-5; TRBD1 matches 12 bases. Germline trimming cut 4 bases from V and 5 bases from J; bases unmatched to any gene: 5. The CDR3 covers 15 residues. CDR1 is SGHTA and CDR2 is FQGTGA in the germline V gene. Here the CDR3 DNA reads TGTGCCAGCAGCTCCGGGACAGGGGGCTTGGAGACCCAGTACTTC. This gives the protein CASSSGTGGLETQYF.